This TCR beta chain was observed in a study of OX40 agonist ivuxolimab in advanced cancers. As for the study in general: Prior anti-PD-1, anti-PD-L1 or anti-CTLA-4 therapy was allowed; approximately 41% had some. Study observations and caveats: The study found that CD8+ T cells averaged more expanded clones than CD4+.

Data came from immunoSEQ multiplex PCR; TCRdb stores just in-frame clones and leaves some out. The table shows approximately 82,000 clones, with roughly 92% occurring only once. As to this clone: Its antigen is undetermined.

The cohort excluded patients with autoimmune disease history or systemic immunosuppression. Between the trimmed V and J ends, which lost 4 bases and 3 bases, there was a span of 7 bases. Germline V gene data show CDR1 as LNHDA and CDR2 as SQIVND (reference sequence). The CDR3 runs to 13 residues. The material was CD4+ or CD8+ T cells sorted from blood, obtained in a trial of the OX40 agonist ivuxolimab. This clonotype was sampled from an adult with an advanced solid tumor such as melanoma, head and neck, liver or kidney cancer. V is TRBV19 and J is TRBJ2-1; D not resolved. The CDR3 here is CASSTTLYNEQFF. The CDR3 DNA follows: TGTGCCAGTAGTACCACTCTCTACAATGAGCAGTTCTTC.